A few counts support the clone carrying this TCR beta chain. One entry per CDR3 protein, called by TCRdb with MiXCR from the RT-PCR reads. The table shows about 110,000 distinct CDR3 sequences, with approximately 40% occurring only once. CDR3 length: 14 amino acids. CDR1 is MNHEY, CDR2 SMNVEV, per germline (reference sequence). The J segment lost 7 bases and the V segment lost 6 bases, leaving 11 bases of the junction unmatched. The sample originates from a study of patients and donors after allogeneic stem cell transplantation. The sample comprised blood, either unsorted or a sorted T cell fraction (not recorded which). The receptor was derived from a human donor who was either an allogeneic HSCT recipient or a stem cell or donor lymphocyte infusion donor (not recorded which). It is not recorded whose cells these are; they may come from a transplant donor. The J gene is TRBJ1-2, the V gene TRBV27; 7 bases match TRBD1. The CDR3 sequence: CASRGTVRSGGYTF. The CDR3 coding sequence is TGTGCCAGCAGGGGGACAGTCCGAAGTGGTGGCTACACCTTC.